This T cell receptor (beta chain) was obtained from a study of neurological immune-mediated disorders. Where libraries were unsorted, they were derived from 2 million PBMCs stored at -80 degrees C. Each TCR transcript was tagged with a 10-nucleotide random UMI during 5'RACE. TCRdb reprocessed the 5' RACE reads with MiXCR, giving one entry per CDR3 protein. The sample contains more than 45,000 distinct CDR3 sequences, about 2.5% of which appear only once. This clonotype was observed many times. The receptor comes from a man aged 50 to 60 with multiple sclerosis. The sample comprised PBMCs.

The DNA of the CDR3 is TGCGCCAGCAGCTTAGATGGACCCCACCAGCCCCAGCATTTT. Residues: CASSLDGPHQPQHF. This chain connects TRBV5-1 to TRBJ1-5; D gene ambiguous. The CDR3 runs 14 residues. V lost 2 bases and J lost 7, with 13 bases in between. Germline V CDR1 and CDR2: SGHRS, YFSETQ.